This TCR beta chain was documented in a study of T-cell memory formation after mild COVID-19. Comments on this clonotype: Its antigen remains unknown.

From the 5' RACE reads, TCRdb called clonotypes with MiXCR, one entry per CDR3 protein. Seen here are 550,000 to 600,000 distinct CDR3 sequences, about 22% observed once, and the top ten hold approximately 8.4%. Notes on the study in general: Mainly in CM and EM were contracting CD4+ clones; CD8+ were in EMRA. A second wave expanding day 15 to 37 was CD4+-biased; contracting clones were balanced.

The sample consisted of PBMCs or a T cell subset sorted from them (not recorded which). The sequence was obtained from an adult woman who had mild COVID-19 (a few samples of this study predate the infection). Cell type and time point are not known.

The CDR3 here is CASSSFSGTTYNEQFF. The CDR3 DNA reads TGTGCCAGCAGCTCCTTTTCCGGGACAACCTACAATGAGCAGTTCTTC. The chain links TRBV7-9 to TRBJ2-1; a possible D gene is TRBD1 (6 bases). The V end lost 4 bases, the J end lost 2 bases, and 15 bases lay between the germline ends. The CDR3 has 16 amino acids. CDR1 and CDR2 from the germline V gene are SEHNR and FQNEAQ (reference sequence).